The rows below give T cell receptor beta chains drawn from one sample of a study of radiotherapy plus CTLA-4 blockade in lung cancer. Produced via immunoSEQ multiplex PCR; TCRdb's table is partial and in-frame only. Seen here are roughly 78,000 clones, roughly three quarters observed once, and the top ten hold 7.1%. The sample in question was peripheral blood, obtained from a patient treated with radiotherapy plus ipilimumab. These receptors came from a human donor with non-small cell lung cancer who had a complete response to radiotherapy plus ipilimumab. Both conserved end residues are part of each CDR3. Each record gives: D gene, clone size, V gene, J gene, CDR3 DNA, CDR3 protein. D genes are given only for firm matches. Not every row has a clone size; where given, it reads once, few, many or a size class.

>TRBD2|once|TRBV27|TRBJ2-1
TGTGCCAGCAGTATCCTGGGACTAGCGACCAATGAGCAGTTCTTC
CASSILGLATNEQFF
>NA|NA|TRBV28|TRBJ1-2
TGTGCCAGCAGTTTACAGGGGATGGGAAGGTATGGCTACACCTTC
CASSLQGMGRYGYTF
>NA|NA|TRBV7-9|TRBJ2-1
TGTGCCAGCAGCCTAGAGACCACATTGGCGTTCTTC
CASSLETTLAFF
>NA|NA|TRBV19|TRBJ1-1
TGTGCCAGTAGAACTGACAGAATCAACACTGAAGCTTTCTTT
CASRTDRINTEAFF
>NA|NA|TRBV30|TRBJ2-4
TGTGCCTGGAGTAGGAGTGGATTAGCCAAAAACATTCAGTACTTC
CAWSRSGLAKNIQYF
>NA|NA|TRBV12-5|TRBJ2-7
TGTGCTAGTGGTTTGGTAGAGGGATCCCACGAGCAGTACTTC
CASGLVEGSHEQYF
>TRBD1|few|TRBV19|TRBJ1-1
TGTGCCAGTAGTATGGGACAGAGTATGAACACTGAAGCTTTCTTT
CASSMGQSMNTEAFF
>NA|NA|TRBV5-4|TRBJ2-1
TGTGCCAGCAGCTTGGGGGACTCCTACAATGAGCAGTTCTTC
CASSLGDSYNEQFF
>NA|NA|TRBV7-8|TRBJ1-1
TGTGCCAGCAGCTTAGCGGTGGGGGGAGGAGGCACTGAAGCTTTCTTT
CASSLAVGGGGTEAFF
>NA|few|TRBV6-1|TRBJ2-1
TGTGCCAGCAGTCTGCTGAATGAGCAGTTCTTC
CASSLLNEQFF
>NA|NA|TRBV5-1|TRBJ2-7
TGCGCCAGCAGCTTTTTAACAGGGAGTACCTACGAGCAGTACTTC
CASSFLTGSTYEQYF
>TRBD1|NA|TRBV7-9|TRBJ1-2
TGTGCCAGCAGCAGAAGGGGACAGGAGTATGGCTACACCTTC
CASSRRGQEYGYTF
>NA|NA|TRBV12-5|TRBJ2-1
TGTGCTAGTGGTCCTACCAACAATGAGCAGTTCTTC
CASGPTNNEQFF
>NA|NA|TRBV6-1|TRBJ1-2
TGTGCCAGCAGGGAAAACTATGGCTACACCTTC
CASRENYGYTF
>NA|NA|TRBV28|TRBJ2-5
TGTGCCAGCAGTTTATCGACCCACCAAGAGACCCAGTACTTC
CASSLSTHQETQYF
>NA|NA|TRBV19|TRBJ1-5
TGTGCCAGTAGTATAACTACGACCGGACCGCGCAATCAGCCCCAGCATTTT
CASSITTTGPRNQPQHF
>NA|NA|TRBV28|TRBJ1-1
TGTGCCAGCCCCCCCTCGACAGGGAACACTGAAGCTTTCTTT
CASPPSTGNTEAFF
>NA|few|TRBV2|TRBJ1-5
TGTGCCAGCAGTGGCGGCAGTAATAGCAATCAGCCCCAGCATTTT
CASSGGSNSNQPQHF
>NA|NA|TRBV5-4|TRBJ1-2
TGTGCCAGCAGCCCGAACATTGGGTCGGGAAACTATGGCTACACCTTC
CASSPNIGSGNYGYTF
>TRBD2|once|TRBV19|TRBJ2-5
TGTGCCAGCCGCCCTGCTAGCGGCCGGGGGGAGACCCAGTACTTC
CASRPASGRGETQYF
>NA|NA|TRBV6-6|TRBJ1-5
TGTGCCAGCAGTTATGTGGACGGAGATCAGCCCCAGCATTTT
CASSYVDGDQPQHF
>NA|NA|TRBV29-1|TRBJ1-1
TGCAGCGTTGCCGGGCTATGGGGTACTGACACTGAAGCTTTCTTT
CSVAGLWGTDTEAFF
>TRBD1|NA|TRBV5-4|TRBJ2-1
TGTGCCAGCAGCATATGGGACAGGTCCTACAATGAGCAGTTCTTC
CASSIWDRSYNEQFF
>NA|once|TRBV7-8|TRBJ2-7
TGTGCCAGCAGCTTAGGACGTAGACGGGGAAACTACGAGCAGTACTTC
CASSLGRRRGNYEQYF
>NA|NA|TRBV19|TRBJ2-2
TGTGCCAGTAGCCGCTACGGGGAGCTGTTTTTT
CASSRYGELFF
>TRBD1|NA|TRBV7-2|TRBJ2-3
TGTGCCAGCAGCCCGGACAGGGTTAGCACAGATACGCAGTATTTT
CASSPDRVSTDTQYF